These 30 T cell receptor beta chains were all obtained from the same sample, sequenced in a study of blood T cell repertoires in COVID-19 (dated by TCRdb to about 2020). Libraries came from the immunoSEQ multiplex PCR assay. TCRdb took over this immuneACCESS table, retaining in-frame rearrangements with V and J assigned. Such tables are incomplete; in checked studies, under half of the missing clones stem from an unresolved V gene, and the remainder is unexplained. This sample has 200,000 to 250,000 clones in its table, and 85% to 90% of those were observed once. The leading ten clones occupy 4.4% of the sample. Sample: peripheral blood. These receptors came from a man aged 50-59 years with acute or convalescent COVID-19.

The J gene is TRBJ1-2, the V gene TRBV7-2, with D perhaps TRBD1 (6 bases). The CDR3 has 12 amino acids. The germline V and J ends were trimmed by 3 bases and 7 bases, with 9 bases remaining between them. The germline gives CDR1 SGHTA, CDR2 FQGNSA. The CDR3 DNA follows: TGTGCCAGCAGCTTGGACAGAATTGGCTACACCTTC. It encodes CASSLDRIGYTF.

The V and J genes are TRBV9 and TRBJ2-1; 9 bases fit TRBD1. This CDR3 is built from 16 residues. Germline lookup yields CDR1 SGDLS and CDR2 YYNGEE. V lost 0 bases, J lost 4 bases, and 5 bases stayed unmatched. CDR3 bases: TGTGCCAGCAGCGTAGTTGCGGGACAGGGATACAATGAGCAGTTCTTC. Its protein product is CASSVVAGQGYNEQFF. Together with reference TRBV9 and TRBJ2-1, the CDR3 gives the full variable domain: DSGVTQTPKHLITATGQRVTLRCSPRSGDLSVYWYQQSLDQGLQFLIQYYNGEERAKGNILERFSAQQFPDLHSELNLSSLELGDSALYFCASSVVAGQGYNEQFFGPGTRLTVL.

The genes are TRBV30 and TRBJ1-3; D may be TRBD1 (5 bases). Looked up from germline, CDR1 is GTSNPN and CDR2 is SVGIG (reference sequence). V lost 8 bases, J lost 0 bases, and 11 bases lay in between. The CDR3 totals 13 residues. For the CDR3, the DNA is TGTGCCCGCAGGGTCAGCTCTGGAAACACCATATATTTT. It encodes CARRVSSGNTIYF.

The rearrangement uses TRBV5-4 and TRBJ1-6; a possible D gene is TRBD1 (5 bases). V lost 4 bases and J 8 bases, leaving 16 bases between the germline ends. Germline V lookup: CDR1 SGHNT, CDR2 YYREEE (reference sequence). This CDR3 has 15 amino acids. The CDR3 region is CASSHGGGNYSPLHF. Written as DNA, the CDR3 is TGTGCCAGCAGCCACGGGGGAGGGAATTATTCACCCCTCCACTTT. Combining the CDR3 with reference TRBV5-4 and TRBJ1-6 gives the whole variable domain ETGVTQSPTHLIKTRGQQVTLRCSSQSGHNTVSWYQQALGQGPQFIFQYYREEENGRGNFPPRFSGLQFPNYSSELNVNALELDDSALYLCASSHGGGNYSPLHFGNGTRLTVT.

The J gene is TRBJ1-5, the V gene TRBV27; 9 positions agree with TRBD1. V trimming: 2 bases; J trimming: 4 bases; junction bases outside the gene matches: 9. The CDR3 runs 17 residues. CDR1 is MNHEY, CDR2 SMNVEV, per germline (reference sequence). CDR3 protein: CASSLRTGVGQNQPQHF. As DNA, the CDR3 is TGTGCCAGCAGTTTAAGGACAGGGGTGGGCCAGAATCAGCCCCAGCATTTT.

The rearrangement links TRBV11-2 to TRBJ2-3, with 11 positions matching TRBD2. Germline lookup yields CDR1 SGHAT and CDR2 FQNNGV. V was clipped by 5 bases and J by 4 bases; unmatched bases: 8. This CDR3 contains 16 residues. CDR3 protein: CASSHNSGGAPDTQYF. DNA of the CDR3: TGTGCCAGCAGCCATAATAGCGGGGGGGCCCCAGATACGCAGTATTTT.

The chain combines TRBV7-6 with TRBJ1-1; 8 bases map to TRBD1. Germline V gene lookup returns CDR1 SGHVS and CDR2 FNYEAQ. This CDR3 has 18 amino acids. J gave up 3 bases and V 4 bases, and 16 bases lay outside the gene matches. The DNA of the CDR3 is TGTGCCAGCAGCTCCTACCAACTGGGGCAGGGGGCCGACACTGAAGCTTTCTTT. Translated, it gives CASSSYQLGQGADTEAFF. Supplemented by reference TRBV7-6 and TRBJ1-1, the full variable domain reads GAGVSQSPRYKVTKRGQDVALRCDPISGHVSLYWYRQALGQGPEFLTYFNYEAQQDKSGLPNDRFSAERPEGSISTLTIQRTEQRDSAMYRCASSSYQLGQGADTEAFFGQGTRLTVV.

The gene calls are TRBV19 and TRBJ2-7; TRBD1 matches 9 bases. From germline, CDR1 is LNHDA and CDR2 SQIVND (reference sequence). The CDR3 runs to 14 residues. V lost 6 bases and J lost 3; bases outside the gene matches: 6. As DNA, the CDR3 is TGTGCCAGTAGCTTGACAGGGGGTTTCTACGAGCAGTACTTC. Translation: CASSLTGGFYEQYF.

The chain has TRBV2 and TRBJ1-2, with D unresolved. Germline V CDR1 and CDR2: SNHLY, FYNNEI. V dropped 4 bases and J dropped 4 bases, with 10 bases sitting between them. This CDR3 is 13 amino acids long. The CDR3 loop is CASSGEGSYGYTF. The CDR3 DNA follows: TGTGCCAGCAGTGGCGAGGGAAGCTATGGCTACACCTTC.

The V gene is TRBV6-5, the J gene TRBJ2-5; D might be TRBD2 (5 bases). Trimming left V 1 base short and J 5 bases short, with 14 bases between. This CDR3 contains 15 residues. Germline V lookup: CDR1 MNHEY, CDR2 SVGAGI. The CDR3 bases are TGTGCCAGCAGTTACTACTCGGGGAGCAGGGAGACCCAGTACTTC. This translates into CASSYYSGSRETQYF.

The gene calls are TRBV19 and TRBJ2-2, with TRBD2 as a possible D gene (6 bases). Germline CDR1 is LNHDA and CDR2 is SQIVND (reference sequence). With 6 bases removed from V and 6 bases from J, the gap between germline ends came to 14 bases. This CDR3 contains 14 residues. CDR3 DNA: TGTGCCAGTAGACCGGACCCGGGGGCCGGGGAGCTGTTTTTT. Encoded protein: CASRPDPGAGELFF.

This chain uses TRBV6-5 with TRBJ1-5, with D perhaps TRBD1 (6 bases). There are 14 residues in the CDR3. The ends were cut back, 4 bases at V and 5 bases at J, with 12 bases in the middle. Germline V gene data show CDR1 as MNHEY and CDR2 as SVGAGI. DNA for the CDR3: TGTGCCAGCAGTTTAATCACAGGGTATCAGCCCCAGCATTTT. Amino acid sequence: CASSLITGYQPQHF.

This clone came up once. The rearrangement uses TRBV6-5 and TRBJ1-5, with TRBD1 identical over 7 bases. The CDR3 is 15 residues long. After removal of 0 bases from V and 3 bases from J, the junction contained 2 bases not matched to a gene. Germline V gene data show CDR1 as MNHEY and CDR2 as SVGAGI. The CDR3 here is CASSYSRGPNQPQHF. CDR3 sequence (DNA): TGTGCCAGCAGTTACTCGAGGGGGCCCAATCAGCCCCAGCATTTT.

This clone was seen a single time. The chain uses TRBV18 and TRBJ2-7; 8 bases fit TRBD2. The V segment lost 5 bases and the J segment 6 bases; nucleotides outside the gene matches: 9. CDR1 is KGHSH, CDR2 LQKENI, per germline. The CDR3 has 14 residues. CDR3 coding DNA: TGTGCCAGCTCAACCAACGGGGGGGGCTCCGAGCAGTACTTC. It encodes CASSTNGGGSEQYF. Full variable domain (remainder filled in from reference TRBV18 and TRBJ2-7): NAGVMQNPRHLVRRRGQEARLRCSPMKGHSHVYWYRQLPEEGLKFMVYLQKENIIDESGMPKERFSAEFPKEGPSILRIQQVVRGDSAAYFCASSTNGGGSEQYFGPGTRLTVT.

This rearrangement joins TRBV19 to TRBJ2-3, with TRBD1 matching over 9 bases. V shed 8 bases, J shed 5 bases, and the junction held 8 bases outside the gene matches. Germline CDR1 LNHDA, CDR2 SQIVND (reference sequence). The CDR3 extends over 14 amino acids. The CDR3 sequence: CASGITGGIDTQYF. CDR3 DNA sequence: TGTGCCAGTGGAATTACAGGGGGCATAGATACGCAGTATTTT.

The rearrangement links TRBV30 to TRBJ1-2, with TRBD1 as a possible D gene (6 bases). This CDR3 has 13 residues. V gave up 7 bases and J gave up 4 bases, with 16 bases separating them. Germline CDR1 reads GTSNPN; CDR2 reads SVGIG (reference sequence). CDR3 sequence (DNA): TGTGCCTACACCTTAGGACAGCCCTATGGCTACACCTTC. It yields the protein CAYTLGQPYGYTF.

The J gene is TRBJ2-1, the V gene TRBV2; 8 bases fit TRBD2. The V segment lost 10 bases and the J segment 8 bases; nucleotides outside the gene matches: 16. Germline V lookup: CDR1 SNHLY, CDR2 FYNNEI. CDR3 length equals 15 residues. The CDR3 reads CATTRGGFRRDEQFF. The CDR3 DNA reads as TGTGCCACCACCCGGGGGGGCTTCAGGAGAGATGAGCAGTTCTTC.

Written as DNA, the CDR3 is TGTGCCAGCAGTGCGCCCGATTATGGCTACACCTTC. This translates into CASSAPDYGYTF. This sequence joins TRBV27 and TRBJ1-2, with D uncertain. Trimming left V 5 bases short and J 5 bases short, with 9 bases between. Germline V gene data show CDR1 as MNHEY and CDR2 as SMNVEV (reference sequence). The CDR3 spans 12 residues.

The chain couples TRBV11-2 to TRBJ1-2; D is uncertain. Trimming shortened V by 1 base and J by 7 bases, and 13 bases separated the two germline ends. Germline V gene lookup returns CDR1 SGHAT and CDR2 FQNNGV. This CDR3 contains 14 residues. The CDR3 sequence is CASSLVPDIGGYTF. The CDR3 coding sequence is TGTGCCAGCAGCTTAGTACCCGACATTGGTGGCTACACCTTC.

This rearrangement joins TRBV6-5 to TRBJ1-1; weak D call: TRBD1 (5 bases). CDR3 length equals 15 residues. Between the trimmed V and J ends, which lost 4 bases and 0 bases, there was a span of 12 bases. In germline, CDR1 is MNHEY, CDR2 SVGAGI. CDR3 in amino acids: CASSFGTGMNTEAFF. CDR3 sequence (DNA): TGTGCCAGCAGTTTCGGGACTGGGATGAACACTGAAGCTTTCTTT.

This chain uses TRBV2 with TRBJ1-5; 8 positions match TRBD1. In germline, CDR1 is SNHLY, CDR2 FYNNEI. Losses at the gene ends were 6 bases for V and 1 base for J; bases not matched to a gene: 2. The CDR3 is made up of 14 amino acids. In nucleotides, the CDR3 is TGTGCCAGCAGGTGGACAGGGAGCAATCAGCCCCAGCATTTT. As protein: CASRWTGSNQPQHF.

The rearrangement links TRBV10-3 to TRBJ2-7; D perhaps matches TRBD2 (6 bases). This CDR3 is 15 amino acids long. V gave up 3 bases and J gave up 0 bases, with 12 bases separating them. CDR1 and CDR2 (germline): ENHRY, SYGVKD. The CDR3 sequence is CAISDWEANSYEQYF. The CDR3 bases are TGTGCCATCAGTGATTGGGAGGCGAACTCCTACGAGCAGTACTTC.

The gene calls are TRBV5-8 and TRBJ1-2; TRBD1 matches at 10 bases. CDR1 SGHTS and CDR2 YDEGEE come from the germline V gene. The V and J ends lost 3 bases and 4 bases, in that order; junction bases with no gene match: 6. This CDR3 comprises 15 residues. In DNA form, the CDR3 reads TGTGCCAGCAGCTCCGACCGGGACAGGGGCTATGGCTACACCTTC. It codes for CASSSDRDRGYGYTF.

The rearrangement links TRBV5-1 to TRBJ2-1; 8 bases line up with TRBD1. CDR3 size: 15 residues. J was trimmed by 8 bases and V by 4 bases; bases with no gene match: 11. Per the germline V gene, CDR1 is SGHRS and CDR2 is YFSETQ. CDR3 residues: CASSLGQGGIDEQFF. CDR3 DNA sequence: TGCGCCAGCAGCCTAGGACAGGGTGGGATCGATGAGCAGTTCTTC.

The chain combines TRBV5-4 with TRBJ1-2, with 9 positions matching TRBD1. The length of the CDR3 is 16 residues. The germline V gene encodes CDR1 SGHNT and CDR2 YYREEE (reference sequence). J lost 3 bases, V lost 2 bases, and 8 bases had no gene match. CDR3 residues: CASSLWDRVLYYGYTF. DNA for the CDR3: TGTGCCAGCAGCTTATGGGACAGGGTGCTTTACTATGGCTACACCTTC.

This clone was recorded a few times. The CDR3 loop reads CASTENSGNTIYF. The CDR3 DNA follows: TGCGCCAGCACAGAAAACTCTGGAAACACCATATATTTT. The chain couples TRBV5-1 to TRBJ1-3, with D unresolved. The CDR3 extends over 13 amino acids. V lost 6 bases and J lost 0, with 7 bases in between. The germline gives CDR1 SGHRS, CDR2 YFSETQ. Combining the CDR3 with reference TRBV5-1 and TRBJ1-3 gives the whole variable domain KAGVTQTPRYLIKTRGQQVTLSCSPISGHRSVSWYQQTPGQGLQFLFEYFSETQRNKGNFPGRFSGRQFSNSRSEMNVSTLELGDSALYLCASTENSGNTIYFGEGSWLTVV.

This clone was detected a few times. CDR3: CASSQGQGGYTEAFF. CDR3 bases: TGCGCCAGCAGCCAAGGACAGGGAGGATACACTGAAGCTTTCTTT. J is TRBJ1-1 and V is TRBV4-1; 7 bases fit TRBD1. Germline V gives CDR1 MGHRA, CDR2 YSYEKL. The CDR3 extends over 15 amino acids. J was trimmed by 3 bases and V by 1 base; bases with no gene match: 5.

A single count supports this clone. The J gene is TRBJ1-2, the V gene TRBV11-2; no clear D gene. The CDR3 length is 12 residues. Trimming shortened V by 1 base and J by 4 bases, and 4 bases separated the two germline ends. Germline-derived CDR1 and CDR2 are SGHAT and FQNNGV. CDR3 in DNA: TGTGCCAGCAGCTTAGGCAGCTATGGCTACACCTTC. It encodes CASSLGSYGYTF.

V usage is TRBV19 and J usage is TRBJ1-5, with 8 bases fitting TRBD1. Germline CDR1 is LNHDA and CDR2 is SQIVND (reference sequence). The V and J ends lost 3 bases and 6 bases, in that order; junction bases with no gene match: 7. The CDR3 has 15 residues. The CDR3 region is CASSIIQGAGQPQHF. CDR3 DNA sequence: TGTGCCAGTAGTATTATTCAGGGGGCAGGTCAGCCCCAGCATTTT.

This chain joins TRBV6-1 and TRBJ1-1; no definite D call. Between the trimmed V and J ends, which lost 3 bases and 1 base, there was a span of 15 bases. The length of the CDR3 is 16 residues. From germline, CDR1 is MNHNS and CDR2 SASEGT. In nucleotides, the CDR3 is TGTGCCAGCAGTGACCGGACCGCGGGGAAGAACACTGAAGCTTTCTTT. Residues: CASSDRTAGKNTEAFF.